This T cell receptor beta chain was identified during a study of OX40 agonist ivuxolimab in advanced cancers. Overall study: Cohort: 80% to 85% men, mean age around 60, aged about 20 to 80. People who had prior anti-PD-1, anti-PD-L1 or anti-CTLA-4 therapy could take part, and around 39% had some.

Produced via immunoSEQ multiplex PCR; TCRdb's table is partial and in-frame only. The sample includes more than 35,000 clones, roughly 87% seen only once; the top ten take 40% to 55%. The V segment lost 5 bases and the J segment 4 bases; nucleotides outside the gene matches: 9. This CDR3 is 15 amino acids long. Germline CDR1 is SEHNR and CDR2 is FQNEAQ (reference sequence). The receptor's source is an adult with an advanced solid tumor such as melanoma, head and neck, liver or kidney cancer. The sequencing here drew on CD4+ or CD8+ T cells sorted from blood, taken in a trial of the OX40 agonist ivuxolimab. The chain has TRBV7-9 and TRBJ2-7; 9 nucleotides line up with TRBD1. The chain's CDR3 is CASSDLTGGAYEQYF. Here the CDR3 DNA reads TGTGCCAGCAGCGATCTTACAGGGGGCGCGTACGAGCAGTACTTC. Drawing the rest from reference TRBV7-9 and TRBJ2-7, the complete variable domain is DTGVSQNPRHKITKRGQNVTFRCDPISEHNRLYWYRQTLGQGPEFLTYFQNEAQLEKSRLLSDRFSAERPKGSFSTLEIQRTEQGDSAMYLCASSDLTGGAYEQYFGPGTRLTVT.